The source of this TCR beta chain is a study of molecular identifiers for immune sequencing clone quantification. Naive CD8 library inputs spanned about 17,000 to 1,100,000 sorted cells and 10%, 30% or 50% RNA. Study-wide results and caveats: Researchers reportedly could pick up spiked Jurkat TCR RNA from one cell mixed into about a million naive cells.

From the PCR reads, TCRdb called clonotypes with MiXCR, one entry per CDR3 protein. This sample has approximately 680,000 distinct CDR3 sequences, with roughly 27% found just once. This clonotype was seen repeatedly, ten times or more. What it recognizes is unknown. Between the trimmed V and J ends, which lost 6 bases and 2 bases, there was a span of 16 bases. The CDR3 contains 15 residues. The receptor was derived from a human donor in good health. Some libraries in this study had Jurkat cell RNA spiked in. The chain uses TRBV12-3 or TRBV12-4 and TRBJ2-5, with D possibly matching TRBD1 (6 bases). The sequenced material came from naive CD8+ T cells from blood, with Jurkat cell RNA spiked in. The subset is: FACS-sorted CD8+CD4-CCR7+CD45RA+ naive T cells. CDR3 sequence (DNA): TGTGCCAGCAGACCTGGGGGCGGGTCACAAGAGACCCAGTACTTC. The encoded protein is CASRPGGGSQETQYF.